This T cell receptor (beta chain) was recovered during a study of blood T cell repertoires in COVID-19. For the study at large: Samples taken during acute and convalescent COVID-19 were collected in the United States, Italy and Spain. T cells, B-cell-depleted T cells, or PBMCs provided the cDNA or gDNA that served as material.

Worth noting for this clone: The same CDR3 arises from other DNA sequences in this sample as well.

V was cut by 3 bases and J by 6 bases, with 15 bases left in between. Per germline, CDR1 SGHTA and CDR2 FQGNSA. The CDR3 sequence is 15 residues long. The authors' processing: The authors estimated nucleated cell counts from reference gene primer amplification. The method was immunoSEQ multiplex PCR; TCRdb's version includes in-frame clones alone and lacks a portion of them. From that table come the V and J calls and clone size; the DNA was used to work out D and trimming. The sample records about 210,000 clones, around 87% being singletons. The source of this sequence is a man aged 25-45 years in a cohort exposed to, infected with or recovered from COVID-19 (not recorded which). Material: PBMCs or T cells enriched from blood (not recorded which). The chain combines TRBV7-2 with TRBJ1-5; D is unclear. The CDR3 loop is CASSLDPPGSQPQHF. In DNA, the CDR3 is TGTGCCAGCAGCTTGGACCCTCCGGGGAGTCAGCCCCAGCATTTT.